This entry concerns a single T cell receptor beta chain. Its antigen remains unknown. The sample belongs to a study of T-cell reconstitution after alpha-beta-depleted transplantation in children. General study points: T-cell counts and diversity were attributed mostly to newly produced T cells one year after transplant.

Preparation of the TCRbeta library used unique molecular identifiers. TCRdb called the PCR reads again in MiXCR, with one record for every CDR3 protein. The sample records roughly 670,000 distinct CDR3 sequences, 13% being singletons. The sample consisted of PBMCs, taken before TCRalphabeta/CD19-depleted stem cell transplant. This clonotype originated in a girl aged 2 to 10 with congenital amegakaryocytic thrombocytopenia, due to receive a stem cell transplant.

Here the CDR3 DNA reads TGCAGCGTCGTGGACAGCGAAGCATCTACAGAGACCCAGTACTTC. This gives the protein CSVVDSEASTETQYF. The V gene is TRBV29-1, the J gene TRBJ2-5; D is perhaps TRBD1 (6 bases). The V gene lost 6 bases and the J gene lost 4 bases, with 21 bases spanning the gap. The CDR3 extends over 15 amino acids. Germline V gene data show CDR1 as SQVTM and CDR2 as ANQGSEA. The full variable domain, with the rest looked up from reference TRBV29-1 and TRBJ2-5, is SAVISQKPSRDICQRGTSLTIQCQVDSQVTMMFWYRQQPGQSLTLIATANQGSEATYESGFVIDKFPISRPNLTFSTLTVSNMSPEDSSIYLCSVVDSEASTETQYFGPGTRLLVL.